This entry describes one T cell receptor (beta chain). In the original processing: Amplified reference gene primers provided the basis for estimating nucleated cell counts. Sequencing was performed with immunoSEQ multiplex PCR; in TCRdb, only in-frame clones are kept and a portion is missing. That table furnishes V, J and clone size, whereas the DNA furnished D and trimming. The table records some 44,000 clones, about nine tenths of them present only once. CDR1 and CDR2 (germline): LGHNA, YSLEER. The length of the CDR3 is 14 residues. Trimming shortened V by 0 bases and J by 6 bases, and 8 bases separated the two germline ends. This specimen belongs to a study of blood T cell repertoires in COVID-19. About the research overall: Italy, Spain and the United States were the sources of the convalescent and acute COVID-19 samples. Nucleic acid was either cDNA or gDNA, and it came from T cells, B-cell-depleted T cells, or PBMCs.

This chain uses TRBV4-3 with TRBJ2-2; D uncertain. The clonotype originates from a man aged 55 to 70 with active COVID-19. Sequenced input: peripheral blood. CDR3 nucleotide sequence: TGCGCCAGCAGCCAAGAGTCGCGAGCCGGGGAGCTGTTTTTT. Translation: CASSQESRAGELFF.